Shown below are 23 T cell receptor beta chains from a single sample sequenced in a study of shared clonotypes between healthy human individuals. The data were produced by immunoSEQ multiplex PCR, yet TCRdb's version contains in-frame clones alone and is incomplete. The data hold fewer than 850,000 clones, with 72% observed a single time. The sequenced sample consisted of memory CD4+ T cells sorted from blood. The subset is: CD45RA-negative fraction. The receptors were sampled from a woman aged 25 to 45 in good health.

J is TRBJ1-2 and V is TRBV11-2; TRBD1 aligns across 8 bases. CDR3 size: 14 residues. V gave up 6 bases and J gave up 6 bases; unmatched junction bases: 9. In germline, CDR1 is SGHAT, CDR2 FQNNGV. The CDR3 DNA reads TGTGCCAGCAGTACGTCCCGGGACAGGAATGGCTACACCTTC. Protein: CASSTSRDRNGYTF.

The V call is TRBV4-1, the J call TRBJ1-4; the D is unclear. CDR3 size: 16 residues. The V end was cut by 1 base, the J end by 1 base, with 10 bases between. Germline loops: CDR1 MGHRA, CDR2 YSYEKL. CDR3 in DNA: TGCGCCAGCAGCCAAGTTAATTTGGTAACTAATGAAAAACTGTTTTTT. This gives the protein CASSQVNLVTNEKLFF.

This chain uses TRBV14 with TRBJ2-1; D is uncertain. This CDR3 is 12 amino acids long. V was shortened by 2 bases and J by 9 bases, with 8 bases between the two germline ends. Germline V gene sequence: CDR1 SGHDN, CDR2 FVKESK. CDR3 sequence: CASSQFRGEQFF. The CDR3 nucleotides read TGTGCCAGCAGCCAATTCCGTGGTGAGCAGTTCTTC.

The CDR3 is CASSQVVGGYGYTF. The CDR3 DNA is TGCGCCAGCAGCCAAGTCGTGGGCGGATATGGCTACACCTTC. The rearrangement uses TRBV4-1 and TRBJ1-2; D remains ambiguous. This CDR3 is built from 14 residues. The V gene lost 1 base and the J gene lost 5 bases, with 11 bases spanning the gap. Germline V gene data show CDR1 as MGHRA and CDR2 as YSYEKL.

The chain joins TRBV10-3 to TRBJ2-6, with D unclear. V was pared by 4 bases and J by 1 base, with 5 bases between. The germline CDR1 and CDR2 sequences are ENHRY and SYGVKD. The CDR3 length is 14 residues. CDR3 region: CAISARSGANVLTF. DNA for the CDR3: TGTGCCATCAGTGCACGATCTGGGGCCAACGTCCTGACTTTC.

The V call is TRBV7-9, the J call TRBJ2-4, with 8 nucleotides matching TRBD1. Germline CDR1 SEHNR, CDR2 FQNEAQ (reference sequence). This CDR3 comprises 16 residues. V shed 5 bases and J 0 bases; nucleotides not matched to a gene: 6. The CDR3 region has the DNA TGTGCCAGCAGCCGACAGGGGTCACTAGCCAAAAACATTCAGTACTTC. It codes for CASSRQGSLAKNIQYF.

The V gene is TRBV29-1, the J gene TRBJ2-7, with 8 bases that match TRBD2. The J segment lost 4 bases and the V segment lost 5 bases, leaving 4 bases of the junction unmatched. Germline loops: CDR1 SQVTM, CDR2 ANQGSEA. This CDR3 region has 12 residues. CDR3 bases: TGCAGCGTTTTTAGCGGGACGTACGAGCAGTACTTC. It translates to CSVFSGTYEQYF.

The genes are TRBV7-6 and TRBJ1-1, with 10 nucleotides matching TRBD1. This CDR3 region has 20 residues. The trim removed 5 bases at V and 1 base at J, leaving 19 bases unmatched. CDR1 and CDR2 (germline): SGHVS, FNYEAQ. In DNA form, the CDR3 reads TGTGCCAGCAGCCCCAGACAGGGGGCGATTAAAATTAAGGCGAACACTGAAGCTTTCTTT. It yields the protein CASSPRQGAIKIKANTEAFF.

J is TRBJ2-2 and V is TRBV29-1; no reliable D call. This CDR3 has 12 amino acids. Germline V gene data show CDR1 as SQVTM and CDR2 as ANQGSEA. V lost 7 bases, J lost 5 bases, and 11 bases lay in between. CDR3 sequence (DNA): TGCAGCGCCTGGGCGAGAACCGGGGAGCTGTTTTTT. Translated, it gives CSAWARTGELFF.

A word on this clone: Since a far larger clone is one base different, this is likely a read error. Other nucleotide sequences from this sample produce the same CDR3. V is TRBV28 and J is TRBJ1-1, with TRBD1 identical over 9 bases. Per the germline V gene, CDR1 is MDHEN and CDR2 is SYDVKM. Losses at the gene ends were 6 bases for V and 2 bases for J; bases not matched to a gene: 13. The CDR3 is 17 residues long. The CDR3 bases are TGTGCCAGCAGCCTCGTGGGGACAGGGTGGTCAAACACTGAAGCTTTCTTT. Protein: CASSLVGTGWSNTEAFF.

This clone appeared a few times. The V gene is TRBV30, the J gene TRBJ2-7; tentatively, D is TRBD2 (6 bases). This CDR3 region has 16 residues. The V end was cut by 2 bases, the J end by 3 bases, with 20 bases between. The V gene's germline CDR1 is GTSNPN and CDR2 SVGIG (reference sequence). Written as DNA, the CDR3 is TGTGCCTGGAGTCCCCGGCAGAGCTGGGGGGACTACGAGCAGTACTTC. This gives the protein CAWSPRQSWGDYEQYF. Complete variable domain (other parts from reference TRBV30 and TRBJ2-7): SQTIHQWPATLVQPVGSPLSLECTVEGTSNPNLYWYRQAAGRGLQLLFYSVGIGQISSEVPQNLSASRPQDRQFILSSKKLLLSDSGFYLCAWSPRQSWGDYEQYFGPGTRLTVT.

V is TRBV2 and J is TRBJ2-1; 9 nucleotides align to TRBD2. Germline loops: CDR1 SNHLY, CDR2 FYNNEI. The CDR3 runs to 15 residues. V was clipped by 5 bases and J by 4 bases; unmatched bases: 6. The CDR3 protein is CASSPSGRTYNEQFF. DNA of the CDR3: TGTGCCAGCAGTCCGAGCGGGAGGACATACAATGAGCAGTTCTTC.

This clone showed up just a few times. In the same sample, other DNA sequences code for this CDR3. The chain links TRBV18 to TRBJ2-5; D is unresolved. Germline loops: CDR1 KGHSH, CDR2 LQKENI. The CDR3 spans 13 residues. V gave up 3 bases and J gave up 5 bases, with 10 bases separating them. As DNA, the CDR3 is TGTGCCAGCTCACCGGAGTTTCAGGAGACCCAGTACTTC. This translates into CASSPEFQETQYF.

The chain recombines TRBV28 with TRBJ2-3; D is unresolved. Germline V lookup: CDR1 MDHEN, CDR2 SYDVKM. CDR3 length: 13 amino acids. The V end was cut by 5 bases, the J end by 4 bases, with 10 bases between. CDR3 coding DNA: TGTGCCAGCAGTCCACAGATACCAGATACGCAGTATTTT. Amino acids: CASSPQIPDTQYF.

The chain has TRBV28 and TRBJ2-4; D call uncertain. The CDR3 covers 12 residues. Germline V gene lookup returns CDR1 MDHEN and CDR2 SYDVKM. Trimming stripped 7 bases from V and 2 bases from J, with 6 bases between. The CDR3 bases are TGTGCCAGCACTTCGCCCAAAAACATTCAGTACTTC. The encoded protein is CASTSPKNIQYF.

The V gene is TRBV27, the J gene TRBJ1-5; D is undetermined. Trimming cost V 1 base and J 6 bases, with 16 bases left between them. Germline V gene sequence: CDR1 MNHEY, CDR2 SMNVEV (reference sequence). The CDR3 loop spans 16 amino acids. As DNA, the CDR3 is TGTGCCAGCAGTTTATTTTCCGGGTCCTTCGGTCAGCCCCAGCATTTT. Translated: CASSLFSGSFGQPQHF.

The CDR3: CASSLVAGQISPLHF. The DNA for the CDR3 is TGTGCCAGCAGCTTAGTAGCAGGACAGATCTCACCCCTCCACTTT. The rearrangement joins TRBV7-2 to TRBJ1-6; D may be TRBD1 (6 bases). CDR1 SGHTA and CDR2 FQGNSA come from the germline V gene. V was pared by 1 base and J by 10 bases, with 14 bases between. This CDR3 is built from 15 residues.

This clone appeared a single time. The rearrangement links TRBV5-1 to TRBJ1-1; TRBD1 agrees at 9 bases. The germline gives CDR1 SGHRS, CDR2 YFSETQ. The junction had 7 bases not matched to a gene; V was cut back by 9 bases and J by 1 base. The CDR3 consists of 14 residues. The DNA of the CDR3 is TGCGCCACCTGGACAGGGGCCAGGAACACTGAAGCTTTCTTT. It specifies CATWTGARNTEAFF.

The genes are TRBV27 and TRBJ2-6; 7 bases agree with TRBD2. The CDR3 totals 16 residues. V lost 3 bases to trimming and J lost 2 bases; unmatched junction nucleotides: 4. Germline CDR1 and CDR2: MNHEY and SMNVEV (reference sequence). The CDR3 spells CASSFAAGAGANVLTF. DNA of the CDR3: TGTGCCAGCAGTTTCGCGGCGGGAGCTGGGGCCAACGTCCTGACTTTC.

This clone is a singleton in its sample. A far larger clone is off by one base, so a read error is likely. This chain uses TRBV9 with TRBJ2-1; D is unresolved. The CDR3 spans 12 residues. The ends were cut back, 4 bases at V and 3 bases at J, with 5 bases in the middle. Germline assignment: CDR1 SGDLS and CDR2 YYNGEE. The CDR3 sequence is CASSWDYNEQFF. In nucleotides, the CDR3 is TGTGCCAGCAGCTGGGACTACAATGAGCAGTTCTTC.

This clone was counted a single time. V gene TRBV7-2 combines with J gene TRBJ2-3, with D tentatively TRBD1 (6 bases). The CDR3 sequence is 16 residues long. V lost 2 bases, J lost 0 bases, and 12 bases lay in between. Germline V lookup: CDR1 SGHTA, CDR2 FQGNSA. The CDR3 is CASSLRTGSSTDTQYF. DNA for the CDR3: TGTGCCAGCAGCTTAAGAACAGGGTCGAGCACAGATACGCAGTATTTT.

This clone was seen only once. J is TRBJ1-3 and V is TRBV5-5, with D unresolved. V lost 1 base and J 3 bases, leaving 8 bases between the germline ends. Germline loops: CDR1 SGHKS, CDR2 YYEKEE (reference sequence). CDR3 size: 14 residues. The CDR3 protein is CASSLPGGGNTIYF. The CDR3 DNA reads as TGTGCCAGCAGCTTGCCAGGCGGTGGAAACACCATATATTTT.

This clone was observed a handful of times. The CDR3 loop is CASSLVLLAPTYEQYF. The CDR3, as DNA: TGTGCCAGCAGTTTAGTCCTACTAGCGCCCACCTACGAGCAGTACTTC. This rearrangement joins TRBV28 to TRBJ2-7; 7 bases map to TRBD2. This CDR3 region has 16 residues. V lost 2 bases to trimming and J lost 2 bases; unmatched junction nucleotides: 9. CDR1 and CDR2 (germline): MDHEN, SYDVKM.